This entry lists 14 T cell receptor beta chains sequenced from one sample in a study of blood T cell repertoires in COVID-19. The repertoire was sequenced with immunoSEQ multiplex PCR; TCRdb's copy has only in-frame clones and lacks some. The sample lists approximately 220,000 clones; about four fifths were seen once. Sequencing used PBMCs or T cells enriched from blood (not recorded which). Every receptor here comes from a woman aged 45-59 years who had been exposed to COVID-19.

This clone has a single count. The chain links TRBV6-1 to TRBJ1-2, with 8 bases that match TRBD1. The trim removed 3 bases at V and 2 bases at J, leaving 2 bases unmatched. The V gene's germline CDR1 is MNHNS and CDR2 SASEGT. This CDR3 spans 14 amino acids. CDR3 protein: CASSDAGGNYGYTF. Here the CDR3 DNA reads TGTGCCAGCAGTGATGCAGGGGGCAACTATGGCTACACCTTC.

The chain recombines TRBV29-1 with TRBJ1-2; D gene uncertain. Germline CDR1 is SQVTM and CDR2 is ANQGSEA. The CDR3 has 11 amino acids. V was cut by 6 bases and J by 4 bases, with 9 bases left in between. The CDR3, as DNA: TGCAGCGTCCAGTCGTCCTATGGCTACACCTTC. It encodes CSVQSSYGYTF.

This clone turned up a few times. This chain uses TRBV7-2 with TRBJ1-2; no reliable D call. CDR1 is SGHTA and CDR2 is FQGNSA in the germline V gene. CDR3 length: 15 residues. V dropped 0 bases and J dropped 4 bases, with 12 bases sitting between them. DNA of the CDR3: TGTGCCAGCAGCTTAGCGAGGACTCCGATCTATGGCTACACCTTC. The encoded protein is CASSLARTPIYGYTF. Full variable domain (rest looked up from reference TRBV7-2 and TRBJ1-2): GAGVSQSPSNKVTEKGKDVELRCDPISGHTALYWYRQSLGQGLEFLIYFQGNSAPDKSGLPSDRFSAERTGGSVSTLTIQRTQQEDSAVYLCASSLARTPIYGYTFGSGTRLTVV.

The chain employs TRBV10-2 and TRBJ2-2; tentative D call: TRBD1 (5 bases). The germline CDR1 and CDR2 sequences are WSHSY and SAAADI. This CDR3 has 12 amino acids. V was shortened by 8 bases and J by 7 bases, with 11 bases between the two germline ends. The CDR3: CASLGRIGELFF. The DNA of the CDR3 is TGCGCCAGCTTGGGGCGTATCGGGGAGCTGTTTTTT.

The chain employs TRBV7-2 and TRBJ1-1, with a possible D match to TRBD1 (6 bases). The CDR3 is made up of 12 amino acids. Trimming stripped 7 bases from V and 1 base from J, with 7 bases between. CDR1 and CDR2 (germline): SGHTA, FQGNSA. DNA for the CDR3: TGTGCCAGCAAAGGGGGGAACACTGAAGCTTTCTTT. Protein: CASKGGNTEAFF.

This clone was counted between two and nine times. CDR3 region: CASSRSGEYSNQPQHF. CDR3 nucleotides: TGTGCCAGCAGCAGATCAGGGGAGTATAGCAATCAGCCCCAGCATTTT. The chain combines TRBV7-8 with TRBJ1-5; a weak D match, TRBD1 (6 bases). V was cut by 5 bases and J by 0 bases, with 14 bases left in between. CDR1 is SGHVS, CDR2 FQNEAQ, per germline. CDR3 length equals 16 residues.

The gene calls are TRBV9 and TRBJ2-5; D perhaps matches TRBD1 (6 bases). The CDR3 is 15 amino acids. Between the trimmed V and J ends, which lost 4 bases and 2 bases, there was a span of 15 bases. Germline lookup yields CDR1 SGDLS and CDR2 YYNGEE. The CDR3: CASSLRWGRQETQYF. The DNA for the CDR3 is TGTGCCAGCAGCCTCCGGTGGGGGCGGCAAGAGACCCAGTACTTC.

The chain has TRBV20-1 and TRBJ1-5, with D possibly TRBD1 on 5 matching bases. This CDR3 comprises 14 residues. CDR1 and CDR2 from the germline V gene are DFQATT and SNEGSKA (reference sequence). V lost 3 bases and J 3 bases, leaving 12 bases between the germline ends. The CDR3 sequence: CSASPGVSNQPQHF. CDR3 sequence (DNA): TGCAGTGCTAGTCCGGGGGTTTCCAATCAGCCCCAGCATTTT.

The rearrangement joins TRBV27 to TRBJ1-1; D possibly corresponds to TRBD1 (6 bases). The CDR3 runs 16 residues. The germline CDR1 and CDR2 sequences are MNHEY and SMNVEV (reference sequence). V shed 6 bases and J shed 1 base, with 18 bases lying between them. The DNA of the CDR3 is TGTGCCAGCAGGGATCTCACGGGACATACGAACACTGAAGCTTTCTTT. It specifies CASRDLTGHTNTEAFF.

The chain has TRBV7-8 and TRBJ1-1; TRBD1 is a possible D gene (6 bases). CDR3 length: 17 amino acids. The V gene lost 1 base and the J gene lost 1 base, with 16 bases spanning the gap. The germline V gene has CDR1 SGHVS and CDR2 FQNEAQ. The CDR3 reads CASSLGGQGQRNTEAFF. CDR3 DNA sequence: TGTGCCAGCAGCTTAGGAGGACAAGGACAGCGGAACACTGAAGCTTTCTTT.

This sequence joins TRBV12-5 and TRBJ2-5, with D possibly TRBD1 on 5 matching bases. This CDR3 has 14 residues. Trimming shortened V by 2 bases and J by 1 base, and 8 bases separated the two germline ends. CDR1 is LGHNT, CDR2 FRNRAP, per germline. Here the CDR3 reads CASGLTGTQETQYF. For the CDR3, the DNA is TGTGCTAGTGGTTTGACAGGCACCCAAGAGACCCAGTACTTC.

This clone has a handful of counts. This rearrangement joins TRBV5-5 to TRBJ2-6, with a possible D match to TRBD1 (5 bases). In germline, CDR1 is SGHKS, CDR2 YYEKEE (reference sequence). V was pared by 0 bases and J by 2 bases, with 12 bases between. The length of the CDR3 is 17 residues. Written as DNA, the CDR3 is TGTGCCAGCAGCTTGGCCCCTTCAGGGACTGGGGCCAACGTCCTGACTTTC. Protein sequence: CASSLAPSGTGANVLTF.

The chain employs TRBV10-2 and TRBJ1-2; TRBD1 might be the D (5 bases). Germline V gene sequence: CDR1 WSHSY, CDR2 SAAADI. The CDR3 spans 13 residues. The V end was cut by 3 bases, the J end by 2 bases, with 7 bases between. The CDR3, as DNA: TGCGCCAGCAGTGACGGGGGGAACTATGGCTACACCTTC. This translates into CASSDGGNYGYTF.

The V call is TRBV7-8, the J call TRBJ2-6, with 9 bases aligning to TRBD1. Germline CDR1 and CDR2: SGHVS and FQNEAQ. This CDR3 comprises 16 residues. V shed 5 bases and J 4 bases; nucleotides not matched to a gene: 6. The CDR3 protein is CASSPTDRGGANVLTF. CDR3 DNA sequence: TGTGCCAGCAGCCCGACGGACAGGGGAGGGGCCAACGTCCTGACTTTC.